A selection of T cell receptor beta chains follows, all from one sample in a study of Graves' ophthalmopathy and Graves' hyperthyroidism. TCRdb analysed the multiplex PCR reads with MiXCR anew, one entry per CDR3 protein. The sample shows hundreds of thousands of distinct CDR3 sequences, about 38% of them seen only once. The sample was peripheral blood. These receptors were obtained from an adult man with Graves' ophthalmopathy. CDR3s include the opening cysteine and the closing phenylalanine or tryptophan. D genes are given only for firm matches. Rows give clone size only sometimes, using once, few, many, or a class for an expanded clone.

>many|TRBV5-1|NA|TRBJ1-6
TGCGCCAGCAGCTTGCTGGGCAGGCTTTCATCACCCCTCCACTTT
CASSLLGRLSSPLHF
>NA|TRBV4-3|NA|TRBJ1-1
TGCGCCAGCAGCCAAAAGGTTCTGGGTGCGGCTGAGGCTTTCTTT
CASSQKVLGAAEAFF
>many|TRBV11-2|TRBD1|TRBJ2-5
TGTGCCAGCAGCTTATGGACTCGGGACAGGGGCAGAGGGACCCAGTACTTC
CASSLWTRDRGRGTQYF
>many|TRBV2|NA|TRBJ2-5
TGTGCCAGCAGTGATCTTGAGACCCAGTACTTC
CASSDLETQYF
>NA|TRBV19|TRBD2|TRBJ2-7
TGTGCCAGCAATAAGCGGGAGAGTGACGAGCAGTACTTC
CASNKRESDEQYF
>once|TRBV7-9|NA|TRBJ1-5
TGTGCCAGCGCTCCCGGGGGGGATCAGCCCCAGCATTTT
CASAPGGDQPQHF
>NA|TRBV20-1|TRBD2|TRBJ2-7
TGCAGTGCTAGAGATTTATCGGGGGGGCAGGGAGGGTACGAGCAGTACTTC
CSARDLSGGQGGYEQYF
>NA|TRBV29-1|TRBD1|TRBJ1-2
TGCAGCGCGACAGGGACCCATGGCTACACCTTC
CSATGTHGYTF
>many|TRBV20-1|NA|TRBJ2-7
TGCAGTGCTAGCCCTCCCCAAGGATACGAGCAGTACTTC
CSASPPQGYEQYF
>many|TRBV29-1|NA|TRBJ2-6
TGCAGCGTTGAAGTCGTGAACTCGGAATCTGGGGCCAACGTCCTGACTTTC
CSVEVVNSESGANVLTF
>many|TRBV10-3|TRBD2|TRBJ2-2
TGTGCCATCAGTGAGAGAGGACTAGGCACCGGGGAGCTGTTTTTT
CAISERGLGTGELFF
>many|TRBV20-1|TRBD1|TRBJ1-2
TGCAGTGCTAGAGATCGGGGACAGTATCGCTATGGCTACACCTTC
CSARDRGQYRYGYTF
>once|TRBV7-3|NA|TRBJ2-5
TGTGCCAGCAGCTCCAGGGGGGATCAGCCCCAGTACTTC
CASSSRGDQPQYF
>many|TRBV14|NA|TRBJ1-6
TGTGCCAGCAGCCAACACGGTGGGTCACCCCTCCACTTT
CASSQHGGSPLHF
>many|TRBV25-1|TRBD1|TRBJ1-1
TGTGCCAGCAGTGGCGGCAGGGGGAAAATTTTTGAAGCTTTCTTT
CASSGGRGKIFEAFF
>many|TRBV5-8|NA|TRBJ1-1
TGTGCCAGCAGCTCCCTTGCAGGTGGCACTGAAGCTTTCTTT
CASSSLAGGTEAFF
>few|TRBV19|TRBD1|TRBJ1-5
TGTGCCAGTAGTATAAGGACAGGCAATAGCAATCAGCCCCAGCATTTT
CASSIRTGNSNQPQHF
>many|TRBV29-1|NA|TRBJ1-1
TGCAGCGTTGCCGAGGGAGACACTGAAGCTTTCTTT
CSVAEGDTEAFF
>few|TRBV9|NA|TRBJ2-3
TGTGCCAGCAGCTACGGGACCACGGGGGATACGCAGTATTTT
CASSYGTTGDTQYF
>many|TRBV6-5|TRBD1|TRBJ1-1
TGTGCCAGCCGGGACAGGGGTAACACTGAAGCTTTCTTT
CASRDRGNTEAFF
>few|TRBV12-3/TRBV12-4|NA|TRBJ1-2
TGTGCCAGCAGCCGAACCGTTAACTATGGCTACACCTTC
CASSRTVNYGYTF
>many|TRBV6-5|NA|TRBJ1-2
TGTGCCAGCGCGGGGGTCTATGGCTACACCTTC
CASAGVYGYTF
>NA|TRBV2|TRBD1|TRBJ1-1
TGTGCCAGCAGTTACGATGGACAGGGAACCACTGAAGCTTTCTTT
CASSYDGQGTTEAFF
>many|TRBV7-8|NA|TRBJ1-5
TGTGCCAGCAGTTATAATAGCAATCAGCCCCAGCATTTT
CASSYNSNQPQHF
>many|TRBV2|NA|TRBJ2-7
TGTGCCAGCAGGAGGGGCCAGGGGAGGGAGCAGTACTTC
CASRRGQGREQYF
>NA|TRBV7-2|TRBD1|TRBJ2-7
TGTGCCAGCCATATGACAGGGGAGTACGAGCAGTACTTC
CASHMTGEYEQYF